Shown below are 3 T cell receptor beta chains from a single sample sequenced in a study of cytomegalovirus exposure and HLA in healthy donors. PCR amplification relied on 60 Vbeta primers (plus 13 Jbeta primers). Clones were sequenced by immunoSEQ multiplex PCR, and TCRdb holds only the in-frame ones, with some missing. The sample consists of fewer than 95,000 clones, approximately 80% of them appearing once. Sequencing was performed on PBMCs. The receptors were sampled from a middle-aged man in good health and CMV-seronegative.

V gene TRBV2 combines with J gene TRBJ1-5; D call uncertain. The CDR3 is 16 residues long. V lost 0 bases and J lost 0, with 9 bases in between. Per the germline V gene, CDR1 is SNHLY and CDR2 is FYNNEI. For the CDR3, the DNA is TGTGCCAGCAGTGAAGCGCGCGGCTATAGCAATCAGCCCCAGCATTTT. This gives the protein CASSEARGYSNQPQHF.

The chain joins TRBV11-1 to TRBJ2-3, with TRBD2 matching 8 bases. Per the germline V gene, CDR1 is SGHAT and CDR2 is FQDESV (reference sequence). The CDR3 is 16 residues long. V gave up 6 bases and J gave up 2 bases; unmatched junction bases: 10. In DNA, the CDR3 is TGTGCCAGCAGTGCCACTAGCGGCTCACCCACAGATACGCAGTATTTT. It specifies CASSATSGSPTDTQYF.

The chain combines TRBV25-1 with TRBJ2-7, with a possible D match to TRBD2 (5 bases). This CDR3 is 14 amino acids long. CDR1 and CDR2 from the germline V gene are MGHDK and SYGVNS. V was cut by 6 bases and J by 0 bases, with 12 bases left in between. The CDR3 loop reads CASRGGLSSYEQYF. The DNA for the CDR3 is TGTGCCAGCAGGGGCGGGCTTAGCTCCTACGAGCAGTACTTC.